The entry below describes one T cell receptor (beta chain). The antigen remains unidentified. This sample stems from a study of long-term antiretroviral therapy in people with HIV. V lost 11 bases, J lost 6 bases, and 19 bases lay in between. Germline V CDR1 and CDR2: MNHNS, SASEGT. The CDR3 consists of 14 residues. Sampling of each donor yielded at least one pre-ART PBMC sample and at least two post-ART PBMC samples. Samples were assayed with immunoSEQ v3.0 at survey level. TCRdb's copy holds only in-frame clones and misses some; the assay was immunoSEQ multiplex PCR. The table has tens of thousands of clones, under 85% seen once; the top ten hold less than 20%. Whole-study findings and limits: HIV repertoires spanned narrower CDR3 length ranges than controls. Post-treatment diversity went higher with ART but stayed below transplant donor controls.

The gene calls are TRBV6-1 and TRBJ1-4, with D maybe TRBD1 (5 bases). The material sequenced was unsorted PBMCs, taken 0.5 years before starting antiretroviral therapy. This clonotype was sampled from a man aged 40-50 years with HIV. CDR3 nucleotide sequence: TGTGCCCACAGCAGGGAGCACGCCTATGAAAAACTGTTTTTT. Protein product: CAHSREHAYEKLFF.